A selection of T cell receptor beta chains follows, all from one sample in a study of cytomegalovirus exposure and HLA in healthy donors. Clones were sequenced by immunoSEQ multiplex PCR, and TCRdb holds only the in-frame ones, with some missing. The table records about 98,000 clones, 60% to 75% of them present only once. The source material was PBMCs. These receptors were taken from a female donor in good health and CMV-seronegative. The CDR3 runs from the conserved cysteine through the conserved F or W. D genes are given only for firm matches. Clone size is not always given. Where it is, it says once, few, many or a class for expanded clones.

TRBJ2-7 | TRBV2 | - | TRBD1 | TGTGCCAGCAGCACTAGGACAGGGACCTACGAGCAGTACTTC | CASSTRTGTYEQYF
TRBJ2-7 | TRBV30 | few | - | TGTGCCTGGAGTGTACTAGACACCGAGCAGTACTTC | CAWSVLDTEQYF
TRBJ2-3 | TRBV30 | - | TRBD2 | TGTGCCTGGAGCGCCGTCGGGAGGATAACAGATACGCAGTATTTT | CAWSAVGRITDTQYF
TRBJ1-2 | TRBV28 | few | TRBD1 | TGTGCCAGCAGGCTAACAGGGGGCGCCGAGGGCTACACCTTC | CASRLTGGAEGYTF
TRBJ1-3 | TRBV6-5 | - | - | TGTGCCAGCAGTGGGGGAGGTGGAAACACCATATATTTT | CASSGGGGNTIYF
TRBJ2-2 | TRBV6-5 | - | TRBD2 | TGTGCCAGCACTCAAGCGGGAGTTAAGGGCGGGGAGCTGTTTTTT | CASTQAGVKGGELFF
TRBJ1-4 | TRBV29-1 | once | - | TGCAGCGTTGCGGATCCGGGTGAAAAACTGTTTTTT | CSVADPGEKLFF
TRBJ2-3 | TRBV9 | once | TRBD1 | TGTGCCAGCAGCGGCTCCCGGGACAGTGCTAGCACAGATACGCAGTATTTT | CASSGSRDSASTDTQYF
TRBJ2-3 | TRBV10-2 | - | TRBD2 | TGCGCCAGCAGTGGGGGGACTAGCGGCACAGATACGCAGTATTTT | CASSGGTSGTDTQYF
TRBJ1-4 | TRBV7-9 | - | - | TGTGCCAGCAGCCCAGGGAATGAAAAACTGTTTTTT | CASSPGNEKLFF
TRBJ1-2 | TRBV7-8 | - | - | TGTGCCAGCAGCCGAGGAGACTATGGCTACACCTTC | CASSRGDYGYTF
TRBJ1-1 | TRBV5-6 | - | TRBD1 | TGTGCCAGCAGCTCACCCGGGACAGGGAAGGGAGGCACTGAAGCTTTCTTT | CASSSPGTGKGGTEAFF
TRBJ1-2 | TRBV14 | once | - | TGTGCCAGCAGCCCGTTAGAAGACAGCGCGTATCGAGCTAACTATGGCTACACCTTC | CASSPLEDSAYRANYGYTF